What follows describes a single T cell receptor beta chain. TCRdb's table, derived via immunoSEQ multiplex PCR, lists solely in-frame clones and lacks some. In the table there are more than 70,000 clones, approximately 81% of which are singletons. The data stem from a study of OX40 agonist ivuxolimab in advanced cancers. Study context: Partial responses, seen in three patients, involved one hepatocellular carcinoma and two cutaneous melanomas.

CDR3 length: 13 amino acids. V lost 0 bases to trimming and J lost 1 base, with 4 bases between them. The germline V gene encodes CDR1 SGDLS and CDR2 YYNGEE. This material consisted of CD4+ or CD8+ T cells sorted from blood, taken in a trial of the OX40 agonist ivuxolimab. The TCR was taken from an adult with an advanced solid tumor such as melanoma, head and neck, liver or kidney cancer. The chain joins TRBV9 to TRBJ1-1; no firm D call. The CDR3 here is CASSVEGNTEAFF. DNA for the CDR3: TGTGCCAGCAGCGTAGAAGGGAACACTGAAGCTTTCTTT. The whole variable domain, remainder taken from reference TRBV9 and TRBJ1-1, is DSGVTQTPKHLITATGQRVTLRCSPRSGDLSVYWYQQSLDQGLQFLIQYYNGEERAKGNILERFSAQQFPDLHSELNLSSLELGDSALYFCASSVEGNTEAFFGQGTRLTVV.